These 15 T cell receptor beta chains were all obtained from the same sample, sequenced in a study of T-cell reconstitution after alpha-beta-depleted transplantation in children. Preparing the TCRbeta library involved the use of unique molecular identifiers. TCRdb re-called the PCR reads with MiXCR, one entry per CDR3 protein. The sample holds 350,000 to 500,000 distinct CDR3 sequences, around 46% seen once. The sample in question was PBMCs, obtained before TCRalphabeta/CD19-depleted stem cell transplant. These receptors were taken from a girl aged 2-10 years with aplastic anemia, due to receive a stem cell transplant.

The sample holds a few counts of this clonotype. The DNA of the CDR3 is TGTGCCAGCAGCTCCCCTAAAGAGACCCAGTACTTC. This encodes CASSSPKETQYF. This chain connects TRBV7-2 to TRBJ2-5; D gene uncertain. V was trimmed by 4 bases and J by 3 bases, leaving 6 bases between them. Germline V gene sequence: CDR1 SGHTA, CDR2 FQGNSA. This CDR3 has 12 amino acids.

The chain is built from TRBV29-1 and TRBJ2-3, with D perhaps being TRBD1 or TRBD2 (6 bases each). The CDR3 loop spans 16 amino acids. Germline V gene sequence: CDR1 SQVTM, CDR2 ANQGSEA. V was cut by 3 bases and J by 2 bases, with 18 bases left in between. DNA of the CDR3: TGCAGCGTTGAGAGTAGGGGGAGGTCGCCCACAGATACGCAGTATTTT. Translation: CSVESRGRSPTDTQYF.

This clonotype was counted between two and nine times. The chain employs TRBV30 and TRBJ2-1; 9 bases line up with TRBD2. After removal of 4 bases from V and 2 bases from J, the junction contained 6 bases not matched to a gene. The CDR3 has 15 amino acids. CDR1 is GTSNPN and CDR2 is SVGIG in the germline V gene (reference sequence). The CDR3 region is CAWNLLAGPYNEQFF. The CDR3 nucleotides are TGTGCCTGGAATTTACTAGCGGGTCCCTACAATGAGCAGTTCTTC.

This clonotype was picked up many times. V is TRBV7-3 and J is TRBJ2-5; D is possibly TRBD2 (5 bases). This CDR3 region has 13 residues. V lost 2 bases to trimming and J lost 4 bases, with 8 bases between them. CDR1 and CDR2 (germline): SGHTA, FQGTGA. CDR3 in amino acids: CASSLGAGETQYF. DNA of the CDR3: TGTGCCAGCAGCTTAGGTGCGGGAGAGACCCAGTACTTC. The full variable domain, in which reference TRBV7-3 and TRBJ2-5 provide the parts outside the CDR3, is GAGVSQTPSNKVTEKGKYVELRCDPISGHTALYWYRQSLGQGPEFLIYFQGTGAADDSGLPNDRFFAVRPEGSVSTLKIQRTERGDSAVYLCASSLGAGETQYFGPGTRLLVL.

This clonotype was found a few times. The chain uses TRBV5-1 and TRBJ2-1, with D perhaps TRBD1 or TRBD2 (6 bases each). Germline V gene sequence: CDR1 SGHRS, CDR2 YFSETQ. With 5 bases removed from V and 7 bases from J, the gap between germline ends came to 19 bases. The CDR3 runs to 15 residues. The CDR3 loop is CASSGGLLGNNEQFF. The DNA for the CDR3 is TGCGCCAGCAGTGGGGGGCTCTTAGGGAATAATGAGCAGTTCTTC.

The chain couples TRBV7-2 to TRBJ2-3; perhaps D is TRBD1 or TRBD2 (7 bases each). The CDR3 loop spans 17 amino acids. Between the trimmed V and J ends, which lost 0 bases and 4 bases, there was a span of 17 bases. The germline gives CDR1 SGHTA, CDR2 FQGNSA. CDR3 in DNA: TGTGCCAGCAGCTTAGCGATCCCAGGGGGAGGGCCAGATACGCAGTATTTT. It codes for CASSLAIPGGGPDTQYF.

This clonotype was found many times. The rearrangement joins TRBV4-3 to TRBJ2-1; the match to TRBD2 covers 12 bases. The germline V gene encodes CDR1 LGHNA and CDR2 YSLEER. V lost 1 base, J lost 6 bases, and 13 bases stayed unmatched. CDR3 length: 19 amino acids. The CDR3: CASSQGRTSGDGTFNEQFF. CDR3 DNA: TGCGCCAGCAGCCAAGGACGGACTAGCGGGGATGGGACCTTCAATGAGCAGTTCTTC.

This clonotype occurred a few times. The chain links TRBV20-1 to TRBJ2-3; D possibly corresponds to TRBD1 (5 bases). CDR3 length: 16 amino acids. Per germline, CDR1 DFQATT and CDR2 SNEGSKA (reference sequence). Trimming stripped 2 bases from V and 5 bases from J, with 20 bases between. The CDR3 DNA follows: TGCAGTGCTAGAATTCGTAAGGGGCGAAGGGGAGATACGCAGTATTTT. Its protein product is CSARIRKGRRGDTQYF.

This clonotype occurred a few times. The gene calls are TRBV9 and TRBJ2-3, with D unclear. This CDR3 contains 15 residues. Trimming cost V 0 bases and J 1 base, with 9 bases left between them. CDR1 is SGDLS, CDR2 YYNGEE, per germline. The chain's CDR3 is CASSVEVFRTDTQYF. The CDR3 DNA is TGTGCCAGCAGCGTAGAAGTCTTTCGCACAGATACGCAGTATTTT.

There are many counts of this clonotype. In DNA, the CDR3 is TGCAGTGCCAAATTAGGGACTAGCGGACCTAGCCACGAGCAGTACTTC. It specifies CSAKLGTSGPSHEQYF. V and J are TRBV20-1 and TRBJ2-7, with TRBD2 identical over 11 bases. This CDR3 has 16 residues. Germline assignment: CDR1 DFQATT and CDR2 SNEGSKA (reference sequence). Trimming cost V 6 bases and J 5 bases; bases outside gene matches: 15.

This clonotype was counted only a few times. J is TRBJ1-1 and V is TRBV10-3, with 8 nucleotides matching TRBD1. Germline CDR1 is ENHRY and CDR2 is SYGVKD. With 6 bases clipped from V and 1 base from J, the junction kept 7 bases outside the gene matches. The CDR3 has 15 residues. For the CDR3, the DNA is TGTGCCATCAGCGACAGGGGTGAGGCGAACACTGAAGCTTTCTTT. As protein: CAISDRGEANTEAFF.

The chain joins TRBV20-1 to TRBJ2-7; 7 nucleotides agree with TRBD1. CDR3 length equals 13 residues. Germline CDR1 reads DFQATT; CDR2 reads SNEGSKA (reference sequence). Losses at the gene ends were 6 bases for V and 4 bases for J; bases not matched to a gene: 9. The CDR3 sequence: CSAVTSTGYEQYF. CDR3 bases: TGCAGTGCAGTAACCTCGACAGGGTACGAGCAGTACTTC.

This clonotype was seen only a few times. J is TRBJ2-5 and V is TRBV10-2; the match to TRBD1 covers 7 bases. In germline, CDR1 is WSHSY, CDR2 SAAADI. The CDR3 is made up of 15 amino acids. Trimming cost V 6 bases and J 5 bases; bases outside gene matches: 12. The CDR3 coding sequence is TGCGCCAGCAGACCGGGACAGAGGTCCTCGGAGACCCAGTACTTC. Encoded protein: CASRPGQRSSETQYF.

This clonotype was counted only a few times. The chain has TRBV4-2 and TRBJ2-5; perhaps TRBD1 as D (5 bases). The CDR3 runs to 13 residues. CDR1 and CDR2 (germline): LGHNA, YNFKEQ. V was trimmed by 0 bases and J by 5 bases, leaving 7 bases between them. CDR3 amino acids: CASSQEQVETQYF. CDR3 coding DNA: TGTGCCAGCAGCCAAGAACAGGTCGAGACCCAGTACTTC.

The chain couples TRBV20-1 to TRBJ2-2, with D perhaps matching TRBD2 (6 bases). Germline loops: CDR1 DFQATT, CDR2 SNEGSKA (reference sequence). The CDR3 length is 16 residues. The V and J ends lost 5 bases and 1 base respectively, with 17 bases between them. The CDR3 nucleotides are TGCAGTGCTCTCTCGGGACTTCTAAGGAACACCGGGGAGCTGTTTTTT. This gives the protein CSALSGLLRNTGELFF.